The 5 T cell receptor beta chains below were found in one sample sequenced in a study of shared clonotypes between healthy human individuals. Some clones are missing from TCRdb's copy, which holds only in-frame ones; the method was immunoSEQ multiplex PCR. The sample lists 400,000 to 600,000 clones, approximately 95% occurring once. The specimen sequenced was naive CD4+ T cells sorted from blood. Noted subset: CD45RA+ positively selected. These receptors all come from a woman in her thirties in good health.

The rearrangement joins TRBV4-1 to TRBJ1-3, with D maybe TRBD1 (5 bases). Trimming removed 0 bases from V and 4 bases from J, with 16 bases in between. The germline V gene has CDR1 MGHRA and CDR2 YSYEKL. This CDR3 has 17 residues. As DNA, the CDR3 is TGCGCCAGCAGCCAAGAGGGACCGAGTCCCGGAGGAAACACCATATATTTT. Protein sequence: CASSQEGPSPGGNTIYF.

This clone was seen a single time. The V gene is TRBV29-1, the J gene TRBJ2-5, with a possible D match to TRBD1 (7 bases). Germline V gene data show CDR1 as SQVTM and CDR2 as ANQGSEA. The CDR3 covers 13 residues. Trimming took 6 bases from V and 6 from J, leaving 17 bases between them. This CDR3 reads CSVGGTGDQTQYF. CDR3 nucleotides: TGCAGCGTCGGGGGAACAGGGGATCAGACCCAGTACTTC.

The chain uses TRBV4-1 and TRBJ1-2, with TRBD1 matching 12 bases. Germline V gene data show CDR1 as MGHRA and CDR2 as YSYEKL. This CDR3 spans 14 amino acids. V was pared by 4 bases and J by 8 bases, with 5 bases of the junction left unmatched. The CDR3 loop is CASSRDRGPGGYTF. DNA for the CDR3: TGCGCCAGCAGCCGGGACAGGGGGCCGGGAGGCTACACCTTC.

As DNA, the CDR3 is TGTGCCAGCGAGAGAGAGTCTCGGAATCAGCCCCAGCATTTT. Encoded protein: CASERESRNQPQHF. The chain carries TRBV6-1 and TRBJ1-5; no clear D. Germline assignment: CDR1 MNHNS and CDR2 SASEGT. This CDR3 is 14 amino acids long. V lost 8 bases, J lost 4 bases, and 15 bases lay in between.

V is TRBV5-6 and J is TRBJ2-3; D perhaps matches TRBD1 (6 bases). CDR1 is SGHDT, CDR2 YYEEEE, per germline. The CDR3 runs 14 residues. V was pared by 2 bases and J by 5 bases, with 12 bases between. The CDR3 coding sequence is TGTGCCAGCAGCTTCTACAGGGTGGGAGATACGCAGTATTTT. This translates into CASSFYRVGDTQYF.